The next 29 T cell receptor beta chains were all read from a single sample in a study of T cell responses to AZD1222 COVID-19 vaccine. Generated by immunoSEQ multiplex PCR, the TCRdb table keeps only in-frame clones and is missing some. The sample consists of 100,000 to 150,000 clones, around 91% of them appearing once. Sequenced here: peripheral blood, sampled on day 0 of AZD1222 vaccination. Receptors originate from an adult in good health.

The gene calls are TRBV7-9 and TRBJ2-4; TRBD1 aligns across 10 bases. Trimming at V came to 5 bases and at J to 5 bases, leaving 9 bases not matched to a gene. This CDR3 has 16 residues. Looked up from germline, CDR1 is SEHNR and CDR2 is FQNEAQ (reference sequence). The CDR3 loop reads CASSPHWTGGQNIQYF. The DNA of the CDR3 is TGTGCCAGCAGCCCACACTGGACAGGGGGGCAAAACATTCAGTACTTC.

The V gene is TRBV6-2 or TRBV6-3, the J gene TRBJ1-1; no firm D call. Trimming removed 6 bases at V and 0 bases at J, with 11 bases between. Looked up from germline, CDR1 is MNHEY and CDR2 is SVGEGT. The CDR3 totals 14 residues. The CDR3: CASSSGSLNTEAFF. The CDR3 nucleotides read TGTGCCAGCAGCTCCGGGTCCTTGAACACTGAAGCTTTCTTT.

The V gene is TRBV29-1, the J gene TRBJ1-1; D ambiguous. The V end was cut by 2 bases, the J end by 4 bases, with 5 bases between. The CDR3 is 11 amino acids. The germline V gene has CDR1 SQVTM and CDR2 ANQGSEA. The CDR3 region is CSVEWLTEAFF. CDR3 nucleotide sequence: TGCAGCGTTGAATGGCTCACTGAAGCTTTCTTT.

In its sample, this clone was seen once. The chain combines TRBV3-1 (or the pseudogene TRBV3-2) with TRBJ2-7; D call uncertain. Deletions cut 3 bases from V and 2 bases from J, with 2 bases between. The CDR3 length is 11 residues. Per germline, CDR1 LGHDT and CDR2 YNNKEL (reference sequence). The CDR3 sequence: CASSHAYEQYF. The CDR3 DNA reads as TGTGCCAGCAGCCATGCCTACGAGCAGTACTTC.

V gene TRBV5-6 combines with J gene TRBJ1-5, with D tentatively TRBD1 (6 bases). The CDR3 has 16 amino acids. V lost 4 bases and J 5 bases, leaving 19 bases between the germline ends. Germline lookup yields CDR1 SGHDT and CDR2 YYEEEE. CDR3 residues: CASSRGGTGLDQPQHF. Here the CDR3 DNA reads TGTGCCAGCAGCAGAGGGGGAACCGGTCTCGATCAGCCCCAGCATTTT.

The chain has TRBV5-1 and TRBJ1-2; D may be TRBD1 (6 bases). The germline gives CDR1 SGHRS, CDR2 YFSETQ. CDR3 length equals 14 residues. V was pared by 4 bases and J by 2 bases, with 12 bases between. Here the CDR3 DNA reads TGCGCCAGCAGCCGTGACGGACAGAACTATGGCTACACCTTC. It is translated as CASSRDGQNYGYTF. Filled out from reference TRBV5-1 and TRBJ1-2, the complete variable domain reads KAGVTQTPRYLIKTRGQQVTLSCSPISGHRSVSWYQQTPGQGLQFLFEYFSETQRNKGNFPGRFSGRQFSNSRSEMNVSTLELGDSALYLCASSRDGQNYGYTFGSGTRLTVV.

A word on this clone: Compared with germline, one end of the junction differs, possibly owing to a read error. The chain couples TRBV6-5 to TRBJ2-3, with 9 bases matching TRBD2. The germline CDR1 and CDR2 sequences are MNHEY and SVGAGI. The CDR3 consists of 16 residues. CDR3 residues: CASTYLAGGLTDTQYF. The CDR3 bases are TGTGCCAGCACTTACCTGGCGGGAGGGCTGACAGATACGCAGTATTTT.

The chain uses TRBV5-1 and TRBJ2-5; TRBD2 aligns across 10 bases. The germline V gene encodes CDR1 SGHRS and CDR2 YFSETQ. The length of the CDR3 is 15 residues. With V trimmed by 3 bases and J by 3 bases, 5 bases remained unmatched. As DNA, the CDR3 is TGCGCCAGCAGCTCTCTAGGGACTAGCGAAGAGACCCAGTACTTC. It codes for CASSSLGTSEETQYF.

A single count supports this clone. The chain joins TRBV3-1 (or the pseudogene TRBV3-2) to TRBJ2-2; a possible D gene is TRBD1 (7 bases). The CDR3 runs 16 residues. The germline V gene encodes CDR1 LGHDT and CDR2 YNNKEL (reference sequence). V shed 4 bases and J shed 0 bases, with 12 bases lying between them. The CDR3 nucleotides read TGTGCCAGCAGCCCCGGAGGGGGCACGAACACCGGGGAGCTGTTTTTT. It specifies CASSPGGGTNTGELFF.

This chain links TRBV3-1 (or the pseudogene TRBV3-2) with TRBJ1-2; D unresolved. With 3 bases removed from V and 3 bases from J, the gap between germline ends came to 8 bases. The length of the CDR3 is 13 residues. CDR1 is LGHDT and CDR2 is YNNKEL in the germline V gene (reference sequence). CDR3 DNA sequence: TGTGCCAGCAGCCACACAGAGGACTATGGCTACACCTTC. Its protein is CASSHTEDYGYTF.

The CDR3 DNA is TGTGCCAGCAGCTTTCAGGGCGATGAGCAGTTCTTC. It encodes CASSFQGDEQFF. The chain couples TRBV9 to TRBJ2-1, with D possibly being TRBD1 (5 bases). This CDR3 comprises 12 residues. CDR1 and CDR2 (germline): SGDLS, YYNGEE. Trimming left V 4 bases short and J 8 bases short, with 10 bases between.

The rearrangement uses TRBV7-8 and TRBJ1-5; no clear D. CDR3 length equals 13 residues. Germline CDR1 reads SGHVS; CDR2 reads FQNEAQ. Trimming cost V 0 bases and J 6 bases, with 6 bases left between them. The CDR3 region has the DNA TGTGCCAGCAGCTTAGCGGAGGCTCAGCCCCAGCATTTT. Its protein is CASSLAEAQPQHF.

This chain links TRBV9 with TRBJ1-2; tentative D call: TRBD1 (6 bases). Trimming cost V 3 bases and J 4 bases, with 16 bases left between them. This CDR3 is 15 amino acids long. Germline CDR1 and CDR2: SGDLS and YYNGEE. As DNA, the CDR3 is TGTGCCAGCAGCGAAGGGGGGGGCCGATTCTATGGCTACACCTTC. Protein sequence: CASSEGGGRFYGYTF.

In DNA, the CDR3 is TGTGCCAGCAGCTTGGAGACAGTTGGGGCCAACGTCCTGACTTTC. This encodes CASSLETVGANVLTF. J is TRBJ2-6 and V is TRBV5-8; D may be TRBD1 (5 bases). The CDR3 sequence is 15 residues long. Germline CDR1 SGHTS, CDR2 YDEGEE. Trimming shortened V by 0 bases and J by 3 bases, and 7 bases separated the two germline ends.

This chain's CDR3 is CASSLPELGYTF. CDR3 nucleotide sequence: TGTGCCAGCAGCTTGCCCGAGTTGGGCTACACCTTC. This chain uses TRBV7-9 with TRBJ1-2; D uncertain. Per the germline V gene, CDR1 is SEHNR and CDR2 is FQNEAQ (reference sequence). The CDR3 consists of 12 residues. V was trimmed by 3 bases and J by 8 bases, leaving 10 bases between them.

This chain links TRBV19 with TRBJ1-1; TRBD1 might be the D (5 bases). V lost 6 bases to trimming and J lost 3 bases, with 11 bases between them. This CDR3 spans 13 amino acids. The germline gives CDR1 LNHDA, CDR2 SQIVND (reference sequence). DNA of the CDR3: TGTGCCAGTAGCGACCAGGGATACACTGAAGCTTTCTTT. Its translation is CASSDQGYTEAFF.

The V call is TRBV5-4, the J call TRBJ2-7; 15 bases match TRBD2. Germline V gene lookup returns CDR1 SGHNT and CDR2 YYREEE (reference sequence). This CDR3 comprises 16 residues. J was trimmed by 2 bases and V by 4 bases; bases with no gene match: 4. CDR3 residues: CASSPGTSGGTYEQYF. The CDR3 DNA reads as TGTGCCAGCAGCCCCGGGACTAGCGGGGGGACCTACGAGCAGTACTTC.

This chain connects TRBV12-3 or TRBV12-4 to TRBJ1-2; the D is unclear. The V gene lost 6 bases and the J gene lost 3 bases, with 11 bases spanning the gap. This CDR3 has 13 amino acids. CDR3 region: CASRKASHYGYTF. The CDR3 region has the DNA TGTGCCAGCAGAAAAGCCTCTCACTATGGCTACACCTTC.

The rearrangement links TRBV6-5 to TRBJ2-3; D gene ambiguous. CDR3 length: 12 residues. CDR1 MNHEY and CDR2 SVGAGI come from the germline V gene. The V gene lost 7 bases and the J gene lost 2 bases, with 7 bases spanning the gap. The CDR3 bases are TGTGCCAGCAACGCCCCCACAGATACGCAGTATTTT. Encoded protein: CASNAPTDTQYF.

CDR3 sequence reads: CASSPTAGTGSYEQYF. CDR3 nucleotide sequence: TGTGCCAGCAGCCCTACTGCCGGGACGGGCTCCTACGAGCAGTACTTC. This rearrangement joins TRBV3-1 (or the pseudogene TRBV3-2) to TRBJ2-7; D may match TRBD1 or TRBD2 (5 bases each). V lost 4 bases to trimming and J lost 0 bases, with 16 bases between them. CDR3 length equals 16 residues. CDR1 and CDR2 (germline): LGHDT, YNNKEL (reference sequence).

The CDR3 region is CASSQGETQYF. CDR3 DNA: TGTGCCAGCAGCCAAGGAGAGACCCAGTACTTC. The rearrangement joins TRBV11-3 to TRBJ2-5, with unresolved D. The CDR3 is made up of 11 amino acids. Deletions cut 5 bases from V and 4 bases from J, with 5 bases between. Germline V lookup: CDR1 SGHNT, CDR2 YENEEA.

This rearrangement joins TRBV5-1 to TRBJ2-2; 9 bases are shared with TRBD1. V lost 1 base to trimming and J lost 5 bases; unmatched junction nucleotides: 9. CDR3 length: 17 amino acids. Germline CDR1 SGHRS, CDR2 YFSETQ. CDR3 region: CASSLRGQGFGTGELFF. In DNA form, the CDR3 reads TGCGCCAGCAGCTTGAGGGGACAGGGTTTCGGGACCGGGGAGCTGTTTTTT.

This rearrangement joins TRBV4-3 to TRBJ1-6, with D maybe TRBD1 (5 bases). The length of the CDR3 is 15 residues. Trimming stripped 4 bases from V and 5 bases from J, with 12 bases between. CDR1 LGHNA and CDR2 YSLEER come from the germline V gene. The CDR3, as DNA: TGCGCCAGCAGCCTGGACACTGGAGATAATTCACCCCTCCACTTT. It yields the protein CASSLDTGDNSPLHF.

This clone was observed once. V and J are TRBV10-3 and TRBJ1-4; 7 bases are shared with TRBD1. Germline V gene data show CDR1 as ENHRY and CDR2 as SYGVKD. The V gene end was trimmed by 0 bases and the J gene end by 3 bases; junction bases not matched to a gene: 4. The CDR3 spans 16 residues. The CDR3 DNA reads as TGTGCCATCAGTGAGTCTGGGGGACAGCCTAATGAAAAACTGTTTTTT. It specifies CAISESGGQPNEKLFF.

The genes are TRBV5-1 and TRBJ2-2, with D possibly TRBD2 on 6 matching bases. Trimming shortened V by 2 bases and J by 7 bases, and 12 bases separated the two germline ends. CDR1 is SGHRS, CDR2 YFSETQ, per germline. This CDR3 has 14 residues. The CDR3 is CASSLGGVIGELFF. CDR3 nucleotides: TGCGCCAGCAGCTTAGGCGGGGTGATCGGGGAGCTGTTTTTT.

This chain links TRBV3-1 (or the pseudogene TRBV3-2) with TRBJ1-1; weak D call: TRBD1 (6 bases). The ends were cut back, 3 bases at V and 0 bases at J, with 11 bases in the middle. The CDR3 contains 15 residues. Germline assignment: CDR1 LGHDT and CDR2 YNNKEL (reference sequence). The CDR3 nucleotides are TGTGCCAGCAGCCAGCAGGGGAACCTGAACACTGAAGCTTTCTTT. This gives the protein CASSQQGNLNTEAFF.

V is TRBV3-1 (or the pseudogene TRBV3-2) and J is TRBJ1-2; D is unclear. Germline V gene data show CDR1 as LGHDT and CDR2 as YNNKEL (reference sequence). Trimming cost V 1 base and J 4 bases, with 13 bases left between them. The CDR3 is 15 residues long. This CDR3 is CASSQGFRSSYGYTF. CDR3 coding DNA: TGTGCCAGCAGCCAAGGATTCAGGAGCTCCTATGGCTACACCTTC.

The CDR3 sequence: CASSLRSYLGDTEAFF. The CDR3 DNA reads as TGTGCCAGCAGTCTGCGAAGTTACCTGGGGGACACTGAAGCTTTCTTT. The J gene is TRBJ1-1, the V gene TRBV28; weak D call: TRBD1 (5 bases). Germline V gene data show CDR1 as MDHEN and CDR2 as SYDVKM. The CDR3 is 16 amino acids. V was pared by 5 bases and J by 3 bases, with 19 bases between.

The chain joins TRBV3-1 (or the pseudogene TRBV3-2) to TRBJ1-1; D not resolved. Germline values: CDR1 LGHDT, CDR2 YNNKEL (reference sequence). Trimming left V 2 bases short and J 1 base short, with 8 bases between. CDR3 length equals 14 residues. In DNA form, the CDR3 reads TGTGCCAGCAGCCAACGCGGAGGGAACACTGAAGCTTTCTTT. This translates into CASSQRGGNTEAFF.